This TCR beta chain was sequenced for a study of T cell responses to AZD1222 COVID-19 vaccine. This clone was counted once. Produced via immunoSEQ multiplex PCR; TCRdb's table is partial and in-frame only. Of tens of thousands of clones in the sample, more than 70% were seen once. The CDR3 runs 18 residues. The V end was cut by 3 bases, the J end by 6 bases, with 24 bases between. The germline gives CDR1 KGHSH, CDR2 LQKENI. Second doses that came at about 4 or about 12 weeks were put together. The receptor was derived from an adult who received the AZD1222 COVID-19 vaccine. The sequences come from peripheral blood, collected 28 days after the second AZD1222 dose. V is TRBV18 and J is TRBJ1-5; perhaps TRBD1 as D (6 bases). For the CDR3, the DNA is TGTGCCAGCTCACCCGGACAGCCCATGTCTGGATCCCCTCAGCCCCAGCATTTT. This gives the protein CASSPGQPMSGSPQPQHF.